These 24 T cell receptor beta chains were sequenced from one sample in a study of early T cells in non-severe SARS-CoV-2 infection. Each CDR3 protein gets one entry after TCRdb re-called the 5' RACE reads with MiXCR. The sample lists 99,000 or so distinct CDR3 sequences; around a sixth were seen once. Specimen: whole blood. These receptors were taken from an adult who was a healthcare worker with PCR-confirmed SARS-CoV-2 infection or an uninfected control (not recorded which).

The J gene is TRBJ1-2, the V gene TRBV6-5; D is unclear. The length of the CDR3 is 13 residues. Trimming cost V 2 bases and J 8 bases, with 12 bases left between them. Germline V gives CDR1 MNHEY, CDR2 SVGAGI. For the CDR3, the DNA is TGTGCCAGCAGTTACCTCGCGGGAGAAGGCTACACCTTC. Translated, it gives CASSYLAGEGYTF.

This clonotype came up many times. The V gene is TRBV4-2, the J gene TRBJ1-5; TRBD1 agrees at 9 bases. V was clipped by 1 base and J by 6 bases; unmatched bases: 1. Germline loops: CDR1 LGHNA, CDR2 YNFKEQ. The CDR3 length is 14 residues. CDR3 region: CASSQGTGVQPQHF. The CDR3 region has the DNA TGTGCCAGCAGCCAAGGGACAGGGGTTCAGCCCCAGCATTTT.

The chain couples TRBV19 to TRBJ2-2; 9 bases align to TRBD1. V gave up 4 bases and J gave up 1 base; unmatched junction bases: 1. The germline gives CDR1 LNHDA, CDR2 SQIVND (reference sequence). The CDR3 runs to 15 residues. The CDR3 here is CASSTGQGNTGELFF. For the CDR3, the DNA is TGTGCCAGTAGTACGGGACAGGGGAACACCGGGGAGCTGTTTTTT.

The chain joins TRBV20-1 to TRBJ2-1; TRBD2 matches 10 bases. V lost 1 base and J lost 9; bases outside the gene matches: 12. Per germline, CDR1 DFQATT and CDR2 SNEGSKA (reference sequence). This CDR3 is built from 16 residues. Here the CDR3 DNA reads TGCAGTGCTAGAGTTGAAGCGGGAGGGCCTTTAGGTGAGCAGTTCTTC. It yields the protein CSARVEAGGPLGEQFF.

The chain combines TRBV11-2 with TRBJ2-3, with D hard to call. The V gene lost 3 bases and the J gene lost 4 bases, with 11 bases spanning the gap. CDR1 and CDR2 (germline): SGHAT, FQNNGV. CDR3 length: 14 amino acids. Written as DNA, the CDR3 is TGTGCCAGCAGCTTGGTTTTTAGTTCAGATACGCAGTATTTT. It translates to CASSLVFSSDTQYF.

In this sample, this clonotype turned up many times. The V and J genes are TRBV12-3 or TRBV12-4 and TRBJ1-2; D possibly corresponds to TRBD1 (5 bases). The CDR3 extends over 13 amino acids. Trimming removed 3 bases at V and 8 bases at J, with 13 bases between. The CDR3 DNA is TGTGCCAGCAGTTTGAATCAGGGACTCGGCTACACCTTC. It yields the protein CASSLNQGLGYTF.

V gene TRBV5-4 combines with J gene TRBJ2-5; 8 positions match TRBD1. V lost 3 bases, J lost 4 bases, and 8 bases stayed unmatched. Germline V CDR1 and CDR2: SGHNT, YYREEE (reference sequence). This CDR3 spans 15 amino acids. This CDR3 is CASSSLQGVRETQYF. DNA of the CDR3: TGTGCCAGCAGCTCGCTACAGGGGGTGAGAGAGACCCAGTACTTC.

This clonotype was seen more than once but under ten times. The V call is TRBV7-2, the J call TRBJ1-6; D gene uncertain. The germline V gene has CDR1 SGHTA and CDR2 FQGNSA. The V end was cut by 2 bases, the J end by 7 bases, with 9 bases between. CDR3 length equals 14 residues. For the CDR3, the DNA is TGTGCCAGCAGCTTATGGGTTTCGAATTCACCCCTCCACTTT. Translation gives CASSLWVSNSPLHF.

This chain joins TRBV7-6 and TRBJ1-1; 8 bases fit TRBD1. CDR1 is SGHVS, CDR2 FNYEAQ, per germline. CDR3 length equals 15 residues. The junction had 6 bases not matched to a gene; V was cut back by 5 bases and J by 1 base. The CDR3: CASSTRTGKNTEAFF. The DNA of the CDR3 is TGTGCCAGCAGCACTAGGACAGGGAAGAACACTGAAGCTTTCTTT. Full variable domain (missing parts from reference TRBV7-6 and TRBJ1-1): GAGVSQSPRYKVTKRGQDVALRCDPISGHVSLYWYRQALGQGPEFLTYFNYEAQQDKSGLPNDRFSAERPEGSISTLTIQRTEQRDSAMYRCASSTRTGKNTEAFFGQGTRLTVV.

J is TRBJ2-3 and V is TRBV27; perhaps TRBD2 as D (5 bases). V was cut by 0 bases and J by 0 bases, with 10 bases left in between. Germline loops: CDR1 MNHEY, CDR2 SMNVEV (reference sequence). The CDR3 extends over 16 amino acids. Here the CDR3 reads CASSLSIRTSTDTQYF. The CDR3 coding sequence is TGTGCCAGCAGTTTATCGATACGGACTAGCACAGATACGCAGTATTTT.

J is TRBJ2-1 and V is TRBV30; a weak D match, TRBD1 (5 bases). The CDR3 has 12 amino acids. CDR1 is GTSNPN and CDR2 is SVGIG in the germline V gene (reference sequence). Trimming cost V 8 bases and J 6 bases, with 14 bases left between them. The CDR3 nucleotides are TGTGCCCGTAAGCAGGGTAGCAATGAGCAGTTCTTC. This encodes CARKQGSNEQFF.

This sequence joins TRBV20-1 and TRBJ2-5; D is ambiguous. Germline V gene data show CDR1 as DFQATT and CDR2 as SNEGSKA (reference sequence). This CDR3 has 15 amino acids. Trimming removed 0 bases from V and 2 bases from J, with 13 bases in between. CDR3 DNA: TGCAGTGCTAGAGATCCAGACGGACCACAAGAGACCCAGTACTTC. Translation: CSARDPDGPQETQYF.

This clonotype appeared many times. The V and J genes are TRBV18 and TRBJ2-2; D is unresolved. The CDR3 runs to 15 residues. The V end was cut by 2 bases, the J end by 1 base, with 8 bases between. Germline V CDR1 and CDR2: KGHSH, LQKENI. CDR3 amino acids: CASSPKSQNTGELFF. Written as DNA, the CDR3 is TGTGCCAGCTCACCAAAGTCCCAGAACACCGGGGAGCTGTTTTTT.

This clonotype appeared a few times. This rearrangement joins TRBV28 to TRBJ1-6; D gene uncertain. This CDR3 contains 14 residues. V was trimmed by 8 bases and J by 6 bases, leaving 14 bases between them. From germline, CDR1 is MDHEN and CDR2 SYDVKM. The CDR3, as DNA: TGTGCCAGCCGCCTACATCTATCTAATTCACCCCTCCACTTT. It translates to CASRLHLSNSPLHF.

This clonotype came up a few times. CDR3 residues: CSARLLGQDEKLFF. In DNA form, the CDR3 reads TGCAGTGCTAGACTCCTGGGACAGGATGAAAAACTGTTTTTT. The gene calls are TRBV20-1 and TRBJ1-4; 8 positions match TRBD1. The CDR3 covers 14 residues. The V segment lost 2 bases and the J segment 6 bases; nucleotides outside the gene matches: 5. CDR1 and CDR2 from the germline V gene are DFQATT and SNEGSKA (reference sequence).

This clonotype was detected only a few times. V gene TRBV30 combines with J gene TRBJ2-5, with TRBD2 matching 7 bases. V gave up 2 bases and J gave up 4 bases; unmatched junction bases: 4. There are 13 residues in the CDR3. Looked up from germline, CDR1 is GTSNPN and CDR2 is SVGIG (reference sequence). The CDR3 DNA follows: TGTGCCTGGAGTTGGGGGGGGAGAGAGACCCAGTACTTC. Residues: CAWSWGGRETQYF.

As DNA, the CDR3 is TGCAGCGCCCGAGGGCGGGACAGCCCTCTCACGGACGGAGATACGCAGTATTTT. Translation gives CSARGRDSPLTDGDTQYF. This sequence joins TRBV29-1 and TRBJ2-3; TRBD1 is a possible D gene (7 bases). Trimming shortened V by 7 bases and J by 5 bases, and 31 bases separated the two germline ends. Germline V gene data show CDR1 as SQVTM and CDR2 as ANQGSEA. This CDR3 comprises 18 residues.

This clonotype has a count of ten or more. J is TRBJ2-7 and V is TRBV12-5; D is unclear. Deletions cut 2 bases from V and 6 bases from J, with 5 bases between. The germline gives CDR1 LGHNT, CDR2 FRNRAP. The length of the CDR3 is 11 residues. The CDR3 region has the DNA TGTGCTAGTGGTTTGTCAGGCGAGCAGTACTTC. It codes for CASGLSGEQYF. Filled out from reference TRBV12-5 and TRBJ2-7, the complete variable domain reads DARVTQTPRHKVTEMGQEVTMRCQPILGHNTVFWYRQTMMQGLELLAYFRNRAPLDDSGMPKDRFSAEMPDATLATLKIQPSEPRDSAVYFCASGLSGEQYFGPGTRLTVT.

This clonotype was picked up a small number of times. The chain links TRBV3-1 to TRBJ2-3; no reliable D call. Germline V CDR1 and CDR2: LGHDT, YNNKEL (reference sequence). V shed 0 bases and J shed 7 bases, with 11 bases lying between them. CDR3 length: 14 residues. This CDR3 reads CASSQERVGNTQYF. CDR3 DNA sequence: TGTGCCAGCAGCCAAGAGCGAGTGGGGAATACGCAGTATTTT.

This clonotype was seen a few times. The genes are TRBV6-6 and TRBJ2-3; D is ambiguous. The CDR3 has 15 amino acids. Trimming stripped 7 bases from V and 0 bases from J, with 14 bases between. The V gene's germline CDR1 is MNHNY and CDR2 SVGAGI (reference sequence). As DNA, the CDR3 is TGTGCCAGCAAGTCCGGGTTATATAGCACAGATACGCAGTATTTT. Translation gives CASKSGLYSTDTQYF.

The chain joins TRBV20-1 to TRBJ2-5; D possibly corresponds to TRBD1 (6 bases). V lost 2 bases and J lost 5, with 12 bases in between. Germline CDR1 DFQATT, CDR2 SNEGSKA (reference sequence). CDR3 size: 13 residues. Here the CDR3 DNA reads TGCAGTGCTAGATCTACAGGGCGGGAGACCCAGTACTTC. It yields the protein CSARSTGRETQYF.

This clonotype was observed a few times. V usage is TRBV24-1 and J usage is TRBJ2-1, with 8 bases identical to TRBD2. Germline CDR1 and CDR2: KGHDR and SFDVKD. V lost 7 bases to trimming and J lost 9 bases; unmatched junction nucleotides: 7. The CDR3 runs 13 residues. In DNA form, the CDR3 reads TGTGCCACCAGGGAGACTAGCGTCGGTGAGCAGTTCTTC. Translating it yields CATRETSVGEQFF.

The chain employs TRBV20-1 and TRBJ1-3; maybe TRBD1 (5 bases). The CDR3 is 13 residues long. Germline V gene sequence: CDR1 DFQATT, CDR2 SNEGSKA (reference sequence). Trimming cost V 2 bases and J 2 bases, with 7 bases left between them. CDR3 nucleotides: TGCAGTGCTAGACCAGGGACTGGAAACACCATATATTTT. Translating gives CSARPGTGNTIYF.

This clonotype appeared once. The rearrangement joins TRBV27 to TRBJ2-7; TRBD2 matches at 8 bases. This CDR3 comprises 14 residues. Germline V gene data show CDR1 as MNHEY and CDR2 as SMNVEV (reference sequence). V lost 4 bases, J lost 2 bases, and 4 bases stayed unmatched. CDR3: CASSWGLVPYEQYF. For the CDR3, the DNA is TGTGCCAGCAGTTGGGGACTAGTCCCCTACGAGCAGTACTTC.